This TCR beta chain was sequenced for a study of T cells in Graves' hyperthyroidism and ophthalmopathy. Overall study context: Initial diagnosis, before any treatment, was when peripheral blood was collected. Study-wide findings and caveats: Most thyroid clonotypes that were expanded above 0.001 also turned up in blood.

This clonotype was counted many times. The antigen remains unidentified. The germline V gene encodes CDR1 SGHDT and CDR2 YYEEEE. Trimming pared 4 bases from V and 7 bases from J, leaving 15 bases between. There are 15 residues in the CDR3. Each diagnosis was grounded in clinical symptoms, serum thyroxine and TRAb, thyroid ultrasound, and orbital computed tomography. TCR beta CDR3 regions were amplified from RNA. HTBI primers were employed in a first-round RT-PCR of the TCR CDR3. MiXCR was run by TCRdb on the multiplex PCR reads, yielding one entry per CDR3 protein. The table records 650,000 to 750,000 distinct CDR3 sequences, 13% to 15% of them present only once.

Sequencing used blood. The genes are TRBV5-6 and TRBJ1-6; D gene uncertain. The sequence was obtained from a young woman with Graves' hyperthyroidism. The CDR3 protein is CASSADGRVNSPLHF. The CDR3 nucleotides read TGTGCCAGCAGCGCGGACGGGAGGGTAAATTCACCCCTCCACTTT. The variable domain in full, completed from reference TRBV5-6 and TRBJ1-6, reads DAGVTQSPTHLIKTRGQQVTLRCSPKSGHDTVSWYQQALGQGPQFIFQYYEEEERQRGNFPDRFSGHQFPNYSSELNVNALLLGDSALYLCASSADGRVNSPLHFGNGTRLTVT.